This is a list of T cell receptor beta chains from one sample in a study of quantifying T cell responses using KT2 cells. TCRdb ran MiXCR on the UMI-ligation and nested PCR reads and lists one entry per CDR3 protein. Of tens of thousands of distinct CDR3 sequences in the sample, approximately 10% are singletons; the top ten hold around 9.3%. Sequencing used PBMCs spiked with cells of the T cell clone KT2. These receptors were obtained from a human donor. Each CDR3 is given with its conserved first and last residue. D genes are given only for firm matches. A clone size is listed for some rows: how often the clone was seen (once, few, many), or a class if it is expanded.

d_call,j_call,clone_size,v_call,cdr3_nt,cdr3_aa
NA,TRBJ2-5,few,TRBV5-1,TGCGCCAGCAGCTCATCAATTGTCGAAGAGACCCAGTACTTC,CASSSSIVEETQYF
TRBD1,TRBJ2-6,NA,TRBV4-1,TGCGCCAGCAGGATGGACAGGGTGGCTCCTGGGGCCAACGTCCTGACTTTC,CASRMDRVAPGANVLTF
NA,TRBJ2-5,many,TRBV10-3,TGTGCCATCAGTGAGAATTTGGAGACCCAGTACTTC,CAISENLETQYF
TRBD2,TRBJ2-3,NA,TRBV20-1,TGCAGTGCTACCCAGCGGGGGGGCCCCGATACGCAGTATTTT,CSATQRGGPDTQYF
NA,TRBJ2-2,many,TRBV19,TGTGCCAGTAGTATGATTGGTCAGGGACAAGTCGCCGGGGAGCTGTTTTTT,CASSMIGQGQVAGELFF
NA,TRBJ2-1,medium-sized,TRBV12-3/TRBV12-4,TGTGCCAGCAGTTTACTACCCCCCGGCGGCTATGGGGGCAATGAGCAGTTCTTC,CASSLLPPGGYGGNEQFF
TRBD2,TRBJ2-1,NA,TRBV28,TGTGCCAGCACTCCACCGGGACTAGCGGCCCTCTCCTACAATGAGCAGTTCTTC,CASTPPGLAALSYNEQFF
NA,TRBJ1-3,NA,TRBV5-6,TGTGCCAGCAGCCGTGGGCGTTCCGGAAACACCATATATTTT,CASSRGRSGNTIYF
NA,TRBJ1-6,NA,TRBV30,TGTGCCTGGACTCAGCCGAGAGCCCGTTCTGCACCCCTCCACTTT,CAWTQPRARSAPLHF
NA,TRBJ1-1,many,TRBV27,TGTGCCAGCAGTTTGTTACGGGCCAACACTGAAGCTTTCTTT,CASSLLRANTEAFF
NA,TRBJ1-1,few,TRBV13,TGTGCCAGCAGCTGGGGGACGGACGGCACTGAAGCTTTCTTT,CASSWGTDGTEAFF
TRBD1,TRBJ1-4,few,TRBV20-1,TGCAGTGCGAGGACAGGGACCGCTGATGAAAAACTGTTTTTT,CSARTGTADEKLFF
TRBD2,TRBJ2-5,few,TRBV14,TGTGCCAGCAGCCAAGCGGGAGGGTATGGAGAGACCCAGTACTTC,CASSQAGGYGETQYF
TRBD1,TRBJ1-3,few,TRBV7-9,TGTGCCAGCAGCACGGGACAGGTGTACTCTGGAAACACCATATATTTT,CASSTGQVYSGNTIYF
TRBD1,TRBJ2-2,many,TRBV20-1,TGCAGTGCTAGGGACAGGGGGTTTAACACCGGGGAGCTGTTTTTT,CSARDRGFNTGELFF
NA,TRBJ2-6,many,TRBV2,TGTGCCAGCAGAACAAGCTCTGGGGCCAACGTCCTGACTTTC,CASRTSSGANVLTF
NA,TRBJ2-7,many,TRBV7-8,TGTGCCAGCAGCTTATATGAGCCGGGAATAACCTACGAGCAGTACTTC,CASSLYEPGITYEQYF
TRBD2,TRBJ2-5,few,TRBV29-1,TGCAGCGCCCGACTAGCGGGAGGGCTAGAGACCCAGTACTTC,CSARLAGGLETQYF
NA,TRBJ2-3,many,TRBV6-4,TGTGCCAGCAGTGAGGCTAGCGGCACAGATACGCAGTATTTT,CASSEASGTDTQYF
TRBD2,TRBJ2-1,many,TRBV19,TGTGCCAGTAGTATAGGAGCACTAGCGGGAGTTAAGGGGGGTGGCAATGAGCAGTTCTTC,CASSIGALAGVKGGGNEQFF
NA,TRBJ2-7,few,TRBV2,TGTGCCAGCATCAAGGGGGGGGCCCACGGGGAGCAGTACTTC,CASIKGGAHGEQYF
NA,TRBJ2-5,few,TRBV5-1,TGCGCCAGCAGCCGAGATCAAGAGACCCAGTACTTC,CASSRDQETQYF
NA,TRBJ1-1,many,TRBV20-1,TGCAGTGCTAGAGTATTAAACAACCCGGGGACTGAAGCTTTCTTT,CSARVLNNPGTEAFF
TRBD2,TRBJ2-7,many,TRBV20-1,TGCAGTGCTAGAGGCGGGGAGGGGTACTACGAGCAGTACTTC,CSARGGEGYYEQYF
TRBD1,TRBJ1-1,many,TRBV30,TGTGCCTGGAGCAAGGGACAGGGGCTGAACACTGAAGCTTTCTTT,CAWSKGQGLNTEAFF
NA,TRBJ1-4,NA,TRBV12-3/TRBV12-4,TGTGCCAGCAGAGGAGGAGAAATAGCAACTAATGAAAAACTGTTTTTT,CASRGGEIATNEKLFF
TRBD2,TRBJ2-3,many,TRBV7-6,TGTGCCAGCAGCTTAGTGCCAGCGGGGGGGGCAGATACGCAGTATTTT,CASSLVPAGGADTQYF
NA,TRBJ2-3,NA,TRBV3-1,TGTGCCAGCAGCCAGAATAGCGGCACAGATACGCAGTATTTT,CASSQNSGTDTQYF
NA,TRBJ1-1,NA,TRBV25-1,TGTGCCAGCAGTGACAGTGGTATGGGTGAAGCTTTCTTT,CASSDSGMGEAFF
NA,TRBJ2-5,NA,TRBV6-2/TRBV6-3,TGTGCCAGCAGTTACTCTAGCTACCGAGAGACCCAGTACTTC,CASSYSSYRETQYF
NA,TRBJ1-2,many,TRBV10-3,TGTGCCATCAGTGAGCAGGGGTCGATTCCCAACTATGGCTACACCTTC,CAISEQGSIPNYGYTF
NA,TRBJ2-3,few,TRBV14,TGTGCCAGCAGCCTCTCGGCATCTGATACGCAGTATTTT,CASSLSASDTQYF
NA,TRBJ2-2,NA,TRBV7-6,TGTGCCAGCAGCTGGCCGGGACAAATGAAGACCGGGGAGCTGTTTTTT,CASSWPGQMKTGELFF
NA,TRBJ2-3,many,TRBV3-1,TGTGCCAGCAGCCTCGCTGGCGGAGATACGCAGTATTTT,CASSLAGGDTQYF
NA,TRBJ2-7,many,TRBV7-9,TGTGCCAGCAGCCCCTCGTGGGGCTACGAGCAGTACTTC,CASSPSWGYEQYF
NA,TRBJ2-3,many,TRBV10-3,TGTGCCACGGCCAGTTCGCCAGATACGCAGTATTTT,CATASSPDTQYF
NA,TRBJ1-2,NA,TRBV6-5,TGTGCCAGCAGTTACACAGGGTCTAACTATGGCTACACCTTC,CASSYTGSNYGYTF
TRBD1,TRBJ2-3,NA,TRBV12-3/TRBV12-4,TGTGCCAGCAGTTTGGACAGGGGGCGAAGGACCACAGATACGCAGTATTTT,CASSLDRGRRTTDTQYF
NA,TRBJ2-1,few,TRBV4-1,TGCGCCAGCAGCCAACTCCCTGGGGGGTCCTTCTCGGGGAATGAGCAGTTCTTC,CASSQLPGGSFSGNEQFF
NA,TRBJ2-3,NA,TRBV10-2,TGCGCCAGCAGGGCAGATACGCAGTATTTT,CASRADTQYF
NA,TRBJ2-5,few,TRBV7-8,TGTGCCAGCAGACGGACCCCGACAGGACCCCGTCAAGAGACCCAGTACTTC,CASRRTPTGPRQETQYF
NA,TRBJ1-5,few,TRBV4-1,TGCGCCAGCACCCAGGAGTACGGCAATCAGCCCCAGCATTTT,CASTQEYGNQPQHF
NA,TRBJ1-1,many,TRBV6-5,TGTGCCAGCAGTTACTCGGACACTAGGGGGACTGAAGCTTTCTTT,CASSYSDTRGTEAFF
NA,TRBJ2-3,NA,TRBV13,TGTGCCAGCAGCTTACAAGTAAATACGCAGTATTTT,CASSLQVNTQYF